Shown below are 22 T cell receptor beta chains from a single sample sequenced in a study of cytomegalovirus exposure and HLA in healthy donors. Researchers ran the PCR with 60 Vbeta and 13 Jbeta primers. TCRdb's copy holds only in-frame clones and misses some; the assay was immunoSEQ multiplex PCR. There are about 130,000 clones in the sample; more than 70% occur only once, and 2% to 2.5% lies in the top ten. The sequenced material came from PBMCs. These receptors all stem from a young man in good health and CMV-seronegative.

This clone was recorded a few times. The gene calls are TRBV10-3 and TRBJ2-7, with 10 bases fitting TRBD1. Germline values: CDR1 ENHRY, CDR2 SYGVKD. The V and J ends lost 8 bases and 4 bases, in that order; junction bases with no gene match: 14. The CDR3 runs 16 residues. The DNA for the CDR3 is TGTGCCATCTCGAAGGGGGGAGGGACAGGGGCATACGAGCAGTACTTC. Its protein is CAISKGGGTGAYEQYF.

Only a few counts were recorded for this clone. The gene calls are TRBV7-6 and TRBJ2-7, with 9 bases matching TRBD1. The CDR3 consists of 17 residues. The V and J ends lost 1 base and 5 bases, in that order; junction bases with no gene match: 12. Germline V gene sequence: CDR1 SGHVS, CDR2 FNYEAQ. The CDR3: CASSLVLWDRDRNEQYF. In DNA, the CDR3 is TGTGCCAGCAGCTTAGTCTTATGGGACAGGGATCGCAACGAGCAGTACTTC.

The gene calls are TRBV2 and TRBJ2-5; weak D call: TRBD1 (6 bases). The V gene's germline CDR1 is SNHLY and CDR2 FYNNEI. This CDR3 contains 17 residues. Trimming removed 4 bases from V and 2 bases from J, with 20 bases in between. In DNA form, the CDR3 reads TGTGCCAGCAGTGGAAGCGCCTTTAGTGGACAGCAAGAGACCCAGTACTTC. Amino acid sequence: CASSGSAFSGQQETQYF.

As DNA, the CDR3 is TGCGCCAGCAGACCAACTACAGGGGGGGACACTGAAGCTTTCTTT. Its translation: CASRPTTGGDTEAFF. The chain uses TRBV5-1 and TRBJ1-1, with 8 bases fitting TRBD1. The germline gives CDR1 SGHRS, CDR2 YFSETQ. The CDR3 sequence is 15 residues long. V lost 5 bases and J lost 3; bases outside the gene matches: 9.

The chain carries TRBV18 and TRBJ2-7, with TRBD1 identical over 7 bases. This CDR3 is 14 amino acids long. Trimming took 5 bases from V and 5 from J; bases not matched to a gene: 9. Germline CDR1 KGHSH, CDR2 LQKENI. The DNA of the CDR3 is TGTGCCAGCTCAAGGGGGCCTACAGGGGACGAGCAGTACTTC. This translates into CASSRGPTGDEQYF.

As DNA, the CDR3 is TGTGCCATCAGTGTGCCGGGAAGAGGGTCCTACAATGAGCAGTTCTTC. Translated, it gives CAISVPGRGSYNEQFF. The chain uses TRBV10-3 and TRBJ2-1, with D tentatively TRBD2 (5 bases). Trimming removed 4 bases at V and 1 base at J, with 14 bases between. The CDR3 loop spans 16 amino acids. Germline lookup yields CDR1 ENHRY and CDR2 SYGVKD.

J is TRBJ2-6 and V is TRBV6-1; D uncertain. The CDR3 sequence is 14 residues long. Looked up from germline, CDR1 is MNHNS and CDR2 is SASEGT. V lost 6 bases, J lost 3 bases, and 9 bases lay in between. The DNA for the CDR3 is TGTGCCAGCAGCGTTAGGAGTGGGGCCAACGTCCTGACTTTC. This gives the protein CASSVRSGANVLTF.

This chain links TRBV6-4 with TRBJ1-1; maybe TRBD1 (5 bases). Per germline, CDR1 MRHNA and CDR2 SNTAGT. V shed 6 bases and J shed 6 bases, with 14 bases lying between them. This CDR3 is 13 amino acids long. In nucleotides, the CDR3 is TGTGCCAGCAGAGCAACAGGATACTCTGAAGCTTTCTTT. Encoded protein: CASRATGYSEAFF.

This clone appeared a few times. The gene calls are TRBV5-1 and TRBJ2-3, with D perhaps matching TRBD2 (6 bases). Germline CDR1 SGHRS, CDR2 YFSETQ. The CDR3 extends over 15 amino acids. The ends were cut back, 2 bases at V and 2 bases at J, with 12 bases in the middle. The CDR3 DNA reads TGCGCCAGCAGCTTCGGAGGGAGTACCACAGATACGCAGTATTTT. This encodes CASSFGGSTTDTQYF.

The chain couples TRBV19 to TRBJ1-2; 8 positions agree with TRBD1. This CDR3 is built from 14 residues. Trimming cost V 5 bases and J 8 bases; bases outside gene matches: 10. Germline V gene sequence: CDR1 LNHDA, CDR2 SQIVND (reference sequence). The DNA of the CDR3 is TGTGCCAGTAGTCCTGAACGACAGGGGTGGGGCTACACCTTC. Protein: CASSPERQGWGYTF.

In this sample, this clone turned up a few times. The V gene is TRBV4-2, the J gene TRBJ2-7; 9 bases are a match to TRBD1. V was pared by 4 bases and J by 4 bases, with 17 bases of the junction left unmatched. Germline CDR1 is LGHNA and CDR2 is YNFKEQ. The CDR3 loop spans 18 amino acids. The CDR3 nucleotides read TGTGCCAGCAGCCTTCGTTACGAGTTGGGGACAGGGTGGTACGAGCAGTACTTC. This translates into CASSLRYELGTGWYEQYF.

This chain links TRBV9 with TRBJ1-2, with D possibly being TRBD1 (5 bases). CDR3 length equals 15 residues. Germline V gene sequence: CDR1 SGDLS, CDR2 YYNGEE. V lost 0 bases, J lost 3 bases, and 12 bases lay in between. Here the CDR3 reads CASSVEGHGYYGYTF. CDR3 in DNA: TGTGCCAGCAGCGTAGAGGGGCATGGGTACTATGGCTACACCTTC. The entire variable domain, with the rest obtained from reference TRBV9 and TRBJ1-2, is as follows: DSGVTQTPKHLITATGQRVTLRCSPRSGDLSVYWYQQSLDQGLQFLIQYYNGEERAKGNILERFSAQQFPDLHSELNLSSLELGDSALYFCASSVEGHGYYGYTFGSGTRLTVV.

The chain carries TRBV6-4 and TRBJ2-1, with TRBD2 identical over 12 bases. Germline V gene sequence: CDR1 MRHNA, CDR2 SNTAGT. CDR3 size: 13 residues. With V trimmed by 4 bases and J by 12 bases, 4 bases remained unmatched. The CDR3 here is CASSASGRAVQFF. The CDR3 nucleotides read TGTGCCAGCAGTGCTAGCGGGAGGGCTGTGCAGTTCTTC.

The genes are TRBV19 and TRBJ2-5; D may be TRBD2 (5 bases). CDR3 size: 13 residues. The germline V gene encodes CDR1 LNHDA and CDR2 SQIVND (reference sequence). V lost 6 bases and J lost 3, with 11 bases in between. The DNA of the CDR3 is TGTGCCAGTAGCCGGGCAGCGGAAGAGACCCAGTACTTC. This sequence encodes CASSRAAEETQYF.

This chain joins TRBV5-6 and TRBJ2-5, with D possibly being TRBD2 (5 bases). The J call is uncertain, as TRBJ2-7 better fits the DNA end. The CDR3 covers 13 residues. Looked up from germline, CDR1 is SGHDT and CDR2 is YYEEEE. As DNA, the CDR3 is TGTGCCAGCAAGGCGGGTAGTTCCTACGAGCAGTACTTC. It translates to CASKAGSSYEQYF.

V usage is TRBV18 and J usage is TRBJ1-1, with D perhaps TRBD1 (5 bases). Germline CDR1 reads KGHSH; CDR2 reads LQKENI. V shed 0 bases and J shed 9 bases, with 17 bases lying between them. The CDR3 runs to 15 residues. CDR3 nucleotide sequence: TGTGCCAGCTCACCACCGGACACCTATAGTCTTAAAGCTTTCTTT. Residues: CASSPPDTYSLKAFF.

V and J are TRBV9 and TRBJ1-2; D may be TRBD1 (6 bases). CDR1 and CDR2 from the germline V gene are SGDLS and YYNGEE. The CDR3 runs to 14 residues. Deletions cut 3 bases from V and 5 bases from J, with 14 bases between. The CDR3 nucleotides read TGTGCCAGCAGCGCGAGAGCTACAGGGTATGGCTACACCTTC. Protein: CASSARATGYGYTF.

The chain links TRBV18 to TRBJ2-1; 8 bases fit TRBD2. The CDR3 sequence is 13 residues long. The ends lost 3 bases at V and 7 bases at J; junction bases unmatched: 2. CDR1 is KGHSH, CDR2 LQKENI, per germline. CDR3 region: CASSPAGGNEQFF. The DNA of the CDR3 is TGTGCCAGCTCACCGGCGGGAGGAAATGAGCAGTTCTTC.

This chain uses TRBV5-6 with TRBJ1-4, with unresolved D. This CDR3 spans 15 amino acids. Per germline, CDR1 SGHDT and CDR2 YYEEEE. The V gene lost 0 bases and the J gene lost 13 bases, with 19 bases spanning the gap. The CDR3 sequence: CASSLGGGYPRRLFF. CDR3 in DNA: TGTGCCAGCAGCTTGGGTGGAGGGTACCCTCGGAGACTGTTTTTT.

The table lists this clone with a few counts. V gene TRBV4-1 combines with J gene TRBJ2-1, with 9 bases identical to TRBD2. V lost 0 bases, J lost 5 bases, and 8 bases stayed unmatched. The CDR3 spans 17 residues. CDR1 MGHRA and CDR2 YSYEKL come from the germline V gene. For the CDR3, the DNA is TGCGCCAGCAGCCAAGATCCTGACGGACTAGCGAACAATGAGCAGTTCTTC. It translates to CASSQDPDGLANNEQFF.

This clone came up a few times. This rearrangement joins TRBV7-8 to TRBJ2-1; 11 bases are shared with TRBD2. Germline V gene sequence: CDR1 SGHVS, CDR2 FQNEAQ. V was clipped by 6 bases and J by 3 bases; unmatched bases: 4. The CDR3 is 15 residues long. DNA of the CDR3: TGTGCCAGCAGGGCTAGCGGGAGGAACTACAATGAGCAGTTCTTC. This translates into CASRASGRNYNEQFF.

The chain couples TRBV10-3 to TRBJ2-1, with 7 bases aligning to TRBD2. The ends lost 6 bases at V and 2 bases at J; junction bases unmatched: 13. The CDR3 consists of 17 residues. Germline V gene sequence: CDR1 ENHRY, CDR2 SYGVKD. CDR3 sequence reads: CAISGTFRGRPYNEQFF. CDR3 bases: TGTGCCATCAGCGGGACGTTCCGCGGGAGACCCTACAATGAGCAGTTCTTC.